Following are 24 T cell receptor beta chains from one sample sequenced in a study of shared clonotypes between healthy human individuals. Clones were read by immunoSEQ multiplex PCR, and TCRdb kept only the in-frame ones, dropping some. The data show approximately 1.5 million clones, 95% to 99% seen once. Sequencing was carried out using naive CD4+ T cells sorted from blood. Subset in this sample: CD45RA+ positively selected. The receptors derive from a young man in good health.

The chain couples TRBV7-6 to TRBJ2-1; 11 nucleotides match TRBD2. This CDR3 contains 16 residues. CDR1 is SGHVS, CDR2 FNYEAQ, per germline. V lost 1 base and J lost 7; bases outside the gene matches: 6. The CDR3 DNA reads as TGTGCCAGCAGCTTAGGGGCTAGCGGGAGGTGGAATGAGCAGTTCTTC. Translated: CASSLGASGRWNEQFF.

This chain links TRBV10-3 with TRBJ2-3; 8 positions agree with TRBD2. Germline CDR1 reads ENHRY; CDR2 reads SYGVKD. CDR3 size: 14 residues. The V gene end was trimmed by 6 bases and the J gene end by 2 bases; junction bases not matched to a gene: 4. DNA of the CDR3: TGTGCCATCAGCTCTAGCGGGTTCACAGATACGCAGTATTTT. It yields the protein CAISSSGFTDTQYF.

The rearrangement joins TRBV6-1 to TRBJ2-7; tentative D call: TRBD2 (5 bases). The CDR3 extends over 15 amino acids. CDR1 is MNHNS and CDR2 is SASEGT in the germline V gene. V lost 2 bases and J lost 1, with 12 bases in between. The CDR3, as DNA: TGTGCCAGCAGTGAATCCTTCCGGGGATCCTACGAGCAGTACTTC. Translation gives CASSESFRGSYEQYF.

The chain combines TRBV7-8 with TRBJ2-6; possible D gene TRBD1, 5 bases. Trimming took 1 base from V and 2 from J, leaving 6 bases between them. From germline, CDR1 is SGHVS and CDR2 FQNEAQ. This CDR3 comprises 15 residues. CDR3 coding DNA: TGTGCCAGCAGCTTAGGGACACCTGGGGCCAACGTCCTGACTTTC. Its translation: CASSLGTPGANVLTF.

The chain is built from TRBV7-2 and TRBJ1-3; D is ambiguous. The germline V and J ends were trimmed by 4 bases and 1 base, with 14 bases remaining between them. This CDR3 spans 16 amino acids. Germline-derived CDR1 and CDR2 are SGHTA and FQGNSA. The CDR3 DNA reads TGTGCCAGCAGCTCGAGGCCCCGACAATCTGGAAACACCATATATTTT. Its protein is CASSSRPRQSGNTIYF.

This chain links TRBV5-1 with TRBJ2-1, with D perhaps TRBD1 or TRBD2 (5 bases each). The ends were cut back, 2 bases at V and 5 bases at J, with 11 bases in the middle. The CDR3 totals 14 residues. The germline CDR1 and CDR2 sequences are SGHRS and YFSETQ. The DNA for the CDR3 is TGCGCCAGCAGCTTTTCCGGGACGAACAATGAGCAGTTCTTC. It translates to CASSFSGTNNEQFF.

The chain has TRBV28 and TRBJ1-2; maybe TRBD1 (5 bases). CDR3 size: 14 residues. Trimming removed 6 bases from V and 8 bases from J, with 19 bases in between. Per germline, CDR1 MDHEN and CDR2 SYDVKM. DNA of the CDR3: TGTGCCAGCAGCCCTCCCGGGAGAGGGGCCGGCTACACCTTC. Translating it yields CASSPPGRGAGYTF.

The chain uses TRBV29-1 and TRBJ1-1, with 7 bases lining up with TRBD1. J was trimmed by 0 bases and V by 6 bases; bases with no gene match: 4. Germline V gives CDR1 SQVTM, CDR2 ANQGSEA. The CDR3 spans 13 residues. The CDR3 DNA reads TGCAGCGTCCGGGGACAGATGAACACTGAAGCTTTCTTT. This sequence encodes CSVRGQMNTEAFF.

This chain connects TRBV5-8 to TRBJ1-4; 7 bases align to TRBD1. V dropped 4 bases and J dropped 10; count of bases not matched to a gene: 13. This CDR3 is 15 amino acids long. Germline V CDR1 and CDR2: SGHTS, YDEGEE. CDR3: CASSAWDSWAGKLFF. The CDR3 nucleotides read TGTGCCAGCAGCGCTTGGGACAGCTGGGCAGGAAAACTGTTTTTT.

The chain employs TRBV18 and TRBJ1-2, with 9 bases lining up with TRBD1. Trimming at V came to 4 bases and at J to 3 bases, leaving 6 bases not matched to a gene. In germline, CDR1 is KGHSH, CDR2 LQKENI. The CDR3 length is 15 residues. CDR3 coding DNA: TGTGCCAGCTCACTCGGACAGGGGATTGACTATGGCTACACCTTC. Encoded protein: CASSLGQGIDYGYTF.

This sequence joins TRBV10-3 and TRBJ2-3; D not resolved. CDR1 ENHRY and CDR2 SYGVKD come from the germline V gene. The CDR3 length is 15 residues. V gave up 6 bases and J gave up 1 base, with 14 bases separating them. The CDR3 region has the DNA TGTGCCATCAGCGGATCGCGCGGTGGCACAGATACGCAGTATTTT. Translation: CAISGSRGGTDTQYF.

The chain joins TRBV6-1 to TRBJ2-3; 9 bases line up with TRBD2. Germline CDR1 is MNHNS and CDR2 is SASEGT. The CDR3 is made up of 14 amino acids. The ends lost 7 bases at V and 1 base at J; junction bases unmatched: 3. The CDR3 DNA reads TGTGCCAGCACTTCTAGCGGGGGCACAGATACGCAGTATTTT. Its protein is CASTSSGGTDTQYF.

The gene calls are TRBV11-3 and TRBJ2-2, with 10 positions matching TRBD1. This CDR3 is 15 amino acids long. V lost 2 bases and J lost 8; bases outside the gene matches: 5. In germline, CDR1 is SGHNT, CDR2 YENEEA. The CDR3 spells CASSLSGTGVGELFF. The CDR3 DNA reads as TGTGCCAGCAGCTTATCCGGGACAGGGGTTGGGGAGCTGTTTTTT. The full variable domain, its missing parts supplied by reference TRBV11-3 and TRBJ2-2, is EAGVVQSPRYKIIEKKQPVAFWCNPISGHNTLYWYLQNLGQGPELLIRYENEEAVDDSQLPKDRFSAERLKGVDSTLKIQPAELGDSAVYLCASSLSGTGVGELFFGEGSRLTVL.

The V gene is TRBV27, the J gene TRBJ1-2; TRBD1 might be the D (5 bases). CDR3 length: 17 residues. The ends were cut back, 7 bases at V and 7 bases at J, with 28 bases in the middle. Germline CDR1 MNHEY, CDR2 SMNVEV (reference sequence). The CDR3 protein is CASTSGGAGLKPRGYTF. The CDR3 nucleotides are TGTGCCAGCACCTCGGGTGGGGCAGGGTTAAAACCCCGTGGCTACACCTTC.

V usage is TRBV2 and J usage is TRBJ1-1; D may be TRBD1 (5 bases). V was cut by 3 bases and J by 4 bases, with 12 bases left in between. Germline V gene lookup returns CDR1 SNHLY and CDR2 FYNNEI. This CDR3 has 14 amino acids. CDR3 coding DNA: TGTGCCAGCAGTGAGCAGGGTGAGGCCACTGAAGCTTTCTTT. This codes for CASSEQGEATEAFF. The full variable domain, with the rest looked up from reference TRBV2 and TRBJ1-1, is EPEVTQTPSHQVTQMGQEVILRCVPISNHLYFYWYRQILGQKVEFLVSFYNNEISEKSEIFDDQFSVERPDGSNFTLKIRSTKLEDSAMYFCASSEQGEATEAFFGQGTRLTVV.

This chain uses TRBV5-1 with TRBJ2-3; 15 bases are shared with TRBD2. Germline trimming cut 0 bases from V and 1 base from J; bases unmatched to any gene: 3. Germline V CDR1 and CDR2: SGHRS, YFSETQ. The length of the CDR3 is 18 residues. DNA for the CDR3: TGCGCCAGCAGCTTGGGCGGACTAGCGGGAGGGCGCACAGATACGCAGTATTTT. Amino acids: CASSLGGLAGGRTDTQYF.

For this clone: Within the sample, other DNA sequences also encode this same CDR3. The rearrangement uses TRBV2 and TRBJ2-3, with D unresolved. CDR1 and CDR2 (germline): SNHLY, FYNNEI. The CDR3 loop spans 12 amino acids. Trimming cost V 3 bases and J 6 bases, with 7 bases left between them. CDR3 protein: CASSDRSDTQYF. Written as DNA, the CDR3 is TGTGCCAGCAGTGATAGGTCGGATACGCAGTATTTT.

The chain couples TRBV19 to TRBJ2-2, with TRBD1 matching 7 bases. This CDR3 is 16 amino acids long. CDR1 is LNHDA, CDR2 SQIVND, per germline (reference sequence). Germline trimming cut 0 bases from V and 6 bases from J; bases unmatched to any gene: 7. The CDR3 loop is CASSIDTGAVAGELFF. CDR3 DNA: TGTGCCAGTAGTATAGACACAGGGGCGGTGGCCGGGGAGCTGTTTTTT.

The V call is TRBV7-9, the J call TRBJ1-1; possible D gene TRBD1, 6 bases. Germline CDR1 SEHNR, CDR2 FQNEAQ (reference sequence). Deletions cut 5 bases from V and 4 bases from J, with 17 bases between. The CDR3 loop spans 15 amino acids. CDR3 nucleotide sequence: TGTGCCAGCAGCCACGTACAGGGTTCGGGCACTGAAGCTTTCTTT. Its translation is CASSHVQGSGTEAFF. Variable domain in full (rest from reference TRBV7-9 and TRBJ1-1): DTGVSQNPRHKITKRGQNVTFRCDPISEHNRLYWYRQTLGQGPEFLTYFQNEAQLEKSRLLSDRFSAERPKGSFSTLEIQRTEQGDSAMYLCASSHVQGSGTEAFFGQGTRLTVV.

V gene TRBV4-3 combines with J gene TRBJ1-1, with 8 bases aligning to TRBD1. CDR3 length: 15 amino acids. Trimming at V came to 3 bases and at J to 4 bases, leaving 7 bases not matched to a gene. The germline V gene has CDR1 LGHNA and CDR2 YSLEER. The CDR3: CASSQIGQGPTEAFF. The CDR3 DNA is TGCGCCAGCAGCCAGATCGGACAGGGTCCCACTGAAGCTTTCTTT.

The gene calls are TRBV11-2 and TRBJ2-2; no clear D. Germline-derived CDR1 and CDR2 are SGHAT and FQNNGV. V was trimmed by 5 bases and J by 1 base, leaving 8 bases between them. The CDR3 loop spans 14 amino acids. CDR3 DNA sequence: TGTGCCAGCAGCGTCGGTTTGAACACCGGGGAGCTGTTTTTT. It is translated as CASSVGLNTGELFF.

CDR3 sequence (DNA): TGTGCCAGTAGTCCCAGACTAGCGTCAGCCTACGAGCAGTACTTC. This encodes CASSPRLASAYEQYF. The J gene is TRBJ2-7, the V gene TRBV19, with 8 bases lining up with TRBD2. The germline V gene has CDR1 LNHDA and CDR2 SQIVND (reference sequence). The ends lost 5 bases at V and 2 bases at J; junction bases unmatched: 8. The CDR3 extends over 15 amino acids.

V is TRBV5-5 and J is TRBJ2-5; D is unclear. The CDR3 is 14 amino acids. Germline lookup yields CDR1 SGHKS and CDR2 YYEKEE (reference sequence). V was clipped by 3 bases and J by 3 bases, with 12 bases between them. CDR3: CASSSYTAKETQYF. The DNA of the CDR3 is TGTGCCAGCAGCTCATATACAGCAAAAGAGACCCAGTACTTC.

The CDR3, as DNA: TGCGCCAGCAGCTTGAGGGCCGGGACTAGCGTTCCGGGGCGCTCCTACGAGCAGTACTTC. Its translation: CASSLRAGTSVPGRSYEQYF. The rearrangement uses TRBV5-1 and TRBJ2-7; 10 bases match TRBD2. The germline V gene has CDR1 SGHRS and CDR2 YFSETQ. CDR3 size: 20 residues. Trimming cost V 1 base and J 0 bases; bases outside gene matches: 16.